The T cell receptor beta chain under discussion was sequenced for a study of CD8 T cells in Susac syndrome (dated by TCRdb to between 2018 and 2021). Study-level background: Repertoire sequencing was used to test whether CD8+ T cell activation and differentiation in Susac syndrome was antigen driven. Study-level results and caveats: The TCR sequencing and HLA analysis was acknowledged to have included a relatively small number of individuals.

RNA was extracted using the RNeasy kit, and about 0.5 to 1 ug of the RNA was reverse transcribed with random hexamers. The immunoSEQ multiplex PCR assay, covering 54 Vbeta and 13 Jbeta segments, was used to amplify TCR beta CDR3 regions. Bias from PCR amplification was corrected by using a synthetic template baseline for primer optimization and for computational correction. Per the source publication's procedure: Reads were assigned to V, D and J genes according to IMGT and analyzed in immunoSEQ Analyzer, with only productive sequences retained. Clonality was computed as one minus Shannon entropy normalized by log2 of the number of productive unique sequences. Public and private clones were assessed among the 100 most prevalent clones of each patient and control. A clone was defined as Susac-specific if it was absent from the healthy and MS cohorts, from about 1,100 published viral clones and from other ImmuneACCESS disease sequences. TCRdb took the public reads, trimmed them with fastp at Q25, ran MiXCR for clone calling and kept in-frame beta chains. Rows are unified per CDR3 protein, each entry keeping the most common DNA and genes. TCRdb's processing, not the authors' own work, is the source of the V and J calls. In all, the sample holds roughly 130,000 distinct CDR3 sequences, and nearly 95% of those were seen once. The top ten hold over 0.1% of the sample.

High-throughput TCR beta sequencing profiled peripheral blood CD8+ and CD4+ T cells from healthy donors, Susac syndrome patients and multiple sclerosis patients. Healthy donors were age- and sex-matched controls. Bulk CD8+ and CD4+ T cells were purified magnetically by negative isolation, whereas CD8+ TEMRA cells were enriched by FACS. Blood was collected in EDTA tubes and processed within 24 hours, with PBMCs isolated through density gradient centrifugation. PBMCs intended for TCR sequencing were cryopreserved in liquid nitrogen and thawed later in a water bath at 37 degrees C. The sorted or isolated CD4+, CD8+ and CD8+ TEMRA cells reached a purity of at least 90%. In regard to this clonotype: What antigen it recognizes has not been identified. Within one base of it there is no much larger clone, and no base qualities were kept.

The sequence was obtained from a human donor in good health. The sequenced sample was CD4+ T cells from PBMCs.

The nucleotide sequence is given as TGCGCCAGCAGCGATTACATGAGCGGGAGAGCGGCTGAGCAGTTCTTC. This gives the protein CASSDYMSGRAAEQFF. The chain joins TRBV5-1 to TRBJ2-1, and TRBD2 aligns with 8 junction nucleotides. The V end gives up 4 bases and the J end 9 bases, leaving 15 bases in the junction not matched to a gene. For CDR1 and CDR2, the germline V gene lists SGHRS and YFSETQ. The CDR3 covers 16 residues, taking in both the cysteine and the phenylalanine. The read is trimmed to its CDR3 DNA, 48 bases read in frame from base 1. The variable domain in full, with residues beyond the CDR3 obtained from the reference TRBV5-1 and TRBJ2-1 genes, is KAGVTQTPRYLIKTRGQQVTLSCSPISGHRSVSWYQQTPGQGLQFLFEYFSETQRNKGNFPGRFSGRQFSNSRSEMNVSTLELGDSALYLCASSDYMSGRAAEQFFGPGTRLTVL.